Following are 32 T cell receptor beta chains from one sample sequenced in a study of blood T cell repertoires in COVID-19. Repertoires were generated with immunoSEQ multiplex PCR, while TCRdb's copy carries only in-frame clones and drops some. Of fewer than 250,000 clones detected, around four fifths appear once; the ten largest clones hold approximately 6.3%. The material sequenced was peripheral blood. Source of these receptors: a woman aged 60-75 years with active or convalescent COVID-19.

The V call is TRBV19, the J call TRBJ2-1, with 12 bases matching TRBD2. Germline V gene lookup returns CDR1 LNHDA and CDR2 SQIVND (reference sequence). V shed 9 bases, J shed 7 bases, and the junction held 7 bases outside the gene matches. This CDR3 is built from 14 residues. CDR3 DNA sequence: TGTGCCAGCCGGAGGACTAGCGGGACTAATGAGCAGTTCTTC. The encoded protein is CASRRTSGTNEQFF.

The CDR3 bases are TGCGCCAGCAGCCAAGGGACAGGGCTCGGTGGGGCCAACGTCCTGACTTTC. Amino acids: CASSQGTGLGGANVLTF. The chain links TRBV4-1 to TRBJ2-6; 8 nucleotides match TRBD1. The V gene end was trimmed by 1 base and the J gene end by 3 bases; junction bases not matched to a gene: 5. Germline V CDR1 and CDR2: MGHRA, YSYEKL. The CDR3 consists of 17 residues.

The CDR3 loop is CASSLTASGSTDTQYF. The CDR3 DNA is TGTGCCAGCAGCTTAACGGCTAGCGGGAGTACAGATACGCAGTATTTT. The V call is TRBV7-3, the J call TRBJ2-3, with 10 bases matching TRBD2. This CDR3 spans 16 amino acids. With 0 bases clipped from V and 3 bases from J, the junction kept 3 bases outside the gene matches. Looked up from germline, CDR1 is SGHTA and CDR2 is FQGTGA.

The rearrangement joins TRBV15 to TRBJ1-5; 7 bases map to TRBD1. Germline V gene data show CDR1 as LNHNV and CDR2 as YYDKDF (reference sequence). The trim removed 4 bases at V and 7 bases at J, leaving 7 bases unmatched. This CDR3 has 14 amino acids. CDR3 loop: CATSTGVQGQPQHF. The CDR3 DNA reads as TGTGCCACCAGCACTGGCGTACAGGGGCAGCCCCAGCATTTT.

V gene TRBV7-6 combines with J gene TRBJ2-1; 9 nucleotides line up with TRBD2. Germline-derived CDR1 and CDR2 are SGHVS and FNYEAQ. The ends lost 1 base at V and 2 bases at J; junction bases unmatched: 3. The CDR3 is made up of 16 amino acids. The chain's CDR3 is CASSLVSSGTYNEQFF. CDR3 bases: TGTGCCAGCAGCTTAGTCTCTAGCGGGACCTACAATGAGCAGTTCTTC.

The chain employs TRBV19 and TRBJ1-6; 10 bases are shared with TRBD1. The length of the CDR3 is 15 residues. Germline-derived CDR1 and CDR2 are LNHDA and SQIVND (reference sequence). The V and J ends lost 5 bases and 8 bases, in that order; junction bases with no gene match: 6. The CDR3 sequence is CASSLGTGEDSPLHF. The CDR3 nucleotides read TGTGCCAGTAGTCTCGGGACAGGGGAAGATTCACCCCTCCACTTT.

The chain has TRBV29-1 and TRBJ2-5; TRBD2 matches 14 bases. J gave up 4 bases and V 6 bases, and 7 bases lay outside the gene matches. Per the germline V gene, CDR1 is SQVTM and CDR2 is ANQGSEA. There are 15 residues in the CDR3. CDR3 nucleotides: TGCAGCGTCCTTGGACTAGCGGGAGGAGTAGAGACCCAGTACTTC. Its protein is CSVLGLAGGVETQYF.

This clone was counted a single time. The chain has TRBV18 and TRBJ1-1, with D perhaps TRBD1 (6 bases). The CDR3 contains 16 residues. The germline V gene has CDR1 KGHSH and CDR2 LQKENI. Trimming took off 5 bases at V and 4 bases at J, with 20 bases between the two ends. This CDR3 reads CASSTPTGWGSTEAFF. The CDR3 nucleotides are TGTGCCAGCTCAACGCCCACAGGGTGGGGTAGCACTGAAGCTTTCTTT.

The gene calls are TRBV7-2 and TRBJ2-6; D is uncertain. V lost 2 bases, J lost 0 bases, and 5 bases lay in between. Germline V gene data show CDR1 as SGHTA and CDR2 as FQGNSA. The CDR3 loop spans 15 amino acids. The CDR3 sequence is CASSLMSSGANVLTF. The CDR3 DNA is TGTGCCAGCAGCTTAATGAGCTCTGGGGCCAACGTCCTGACTTTC.

The CDR3 spells CASSLGGTQYF. The DNA of the CDR3 is TGTGCCAGCAGTTTGGGAGGGACCCAGTACTTC. This chain uses TRBV12-3 or TRBV12-4 with TRBJ2-5, with D possibly being TRBD2 (6 bases). The germline V and J ends were trimmed by 3 bases and 7 bases, with 6 bases remaining between them. The CDR3 is 11 residues long.

The genes are TRBV19 and TRBJ2-6; D possibly corresponds to TRBD1 (6 bases). CDR3 length equals 16 residues. V was cut by 0 bases and J by 4 bases, with 10 bases left in between. Germline CDR1 LNHDA, CDR2 SQIVND (reference sequence). The DNA for the CDR3 is TGTGCCAGTAGTATAGAGCCAGGGGTAGGGGCCAACGTCCTGACTTTC. Translated, it gives CASSIEPGVGANVLTF.

J is TRBJ2-3 and V is TRBV19, with no clear D. Looked up from germline, CDR1 is LNHDA and CDR2 is SQIVND (reference sequence). The CDR3 runs 14 residues. The germline V and J ends were trimmed by 7 bases and 0 bases, with 11 bases remaining between them. For the CDR3, the DNA is TGTGCCAGTAAGGCGGCGATTAGCACAGATACGCAGTATTTT. Its protein product is CASKAAISTDTQYF. The full variable domain, completed using reference TRBV19 and TRBJ2-3, is DGGITQSPKYLFRKEGQNVTLSCEQNLNHDAMYWYRQDPGQGLRLIYYSQIVNDFQKGDIAEGYSVSREKKESFPLTVTSAQKNPTAFYLCASKAAISTDTQYFGPGTRLTVL.

This chain joins TRBV7-3 and TRBJ2-3; 10 bases map to TRBD2. This CDR3 region has 14 residues. Trimming cost V 5 bases and J 6 bases; bases outside gene matches: 5. The germline gives CDR1 SGHTA, CDR2 FQGTGA. The CDR3 is CASSPGTSVDTQYF. The CDR3 DNA follows: TGTGCCAGCAGCCCTGGGACTAGCGTGGATACGCAGTATTTT.

This clone was seen only a few times. V is TRBV19 and J is TRBJ1-1; D is uncertain. Deletions cut 4 bases from V and 2 bases from J, with 8 bases between. Per the germline V gene, CDR1 is LNHDA and CDR2 is SQIVND (reference sequence). The CDR3 consists of 13 residues. The CDR3 nucleotides read TGTGCCAGTAGTACACGGACTAACACTGAAGCTTTCTTT. Its protein product is CASSTRTNTEAFF.

The chain combines TRBV24-1 with TRBJ1-1; 9 bases are shared with TRBD1. The CDR3 is made up of 15 amino acids. Germline V gene data show CDR1 as KGHDR and CDR2 as SFDVKD. Trimming took 4 bases from V and 3 from J; bases not matched to a gene: 5. The CDR3 protein is CATSDPTGGDTEAFF. CDR3 sequence (DNA): TGTGCCACCAGTGACCCGACAGGGGGAGACACTGAAGCTTTCTTT.

This clone was detected a few times. The V call is TRBV5-1, the J call TRBJ2-5; the D is unclear. CDR3 length: 12 residues. The germline V and J ends were trimmed by 0 bases and 5 bases, with 5 bases remaining between them. Germline lookup yields CDR1 SGHRS and CDR2 YFSETQ. The CDR3 sequence: CASSLAFETQYF. The CDR3 region has the DNA TGCGCCAGCAGCTTGGCCTTTGAGACCCAGTACTTC.

The V and J genes are TRBV5-5 and TRBJ2-3; a weak D match, TRBD1 (5 bases). The CDR3 is made up of 15 amino acids. V lost 4 bases to trimming and J lost 5 bases, with 17 bases between them. Germline CDR1 and CDR2: SGHKS and YYEKEE (reference sequence). The CDR3 sequence: CASSRDWGPGDTQYF. The CDR3 bases are TGTGCCAGCAGCCGTGATTGGGGCCCGGGAGATACGCAGTATTTT. The variable domain in full, completed from reference TRBV5-5 and TRBJ2-3, reads DAGVTQSPTHLIKTRGQQVTLRCSPISGHKSVSWYQQVLGQGPQFIFQYYEKEERGRGNFPDRFSARQFPNYSSELNVNALLLGDSALYLCASSRDWGPGDTQYFGPGTRLTVL.

V gene TRBV5-4 combines with J gene TRBJ2-1; 7 bases line up with TRBD1. Germline lookup yields CDR1 SGHNT and CDR2 YYREEE (reference sequence). The ends lost 4 bases at V and 8 bases at J; junction bases unmatched: 12. The CDR3 is 15 residues long. CDR3 loop: CASSQRGRSSDEQFF. The CDR3 DNA follows: TGTGCCAGCAGCCAAAGGGGGCGTAGTAGCGATGAGCAGTTCTTC.

J is TRBJ2-1 and V is TRBV7-9; the match to TRBD2 covers 8 bases. V lost 2 bases, J lost 5 bases, and 8 bases stayed unmatched. CDR1 is SEHNR and CDR2 is FQNEAQ in the germline V gene (reference sequence). The CDR3 length is 16 residues. The chain's CDR3 is CASSLTGLAGDNEQFF. For the CDR3, the DNA is TGTGCCAGCAGCTTAACTGGACTAGCTGGGGACAATGAGCAGTTCTTC.

The chain couples TRBV4-1 to TRBJ2-1; TRBD1 matches 7 bases. This CDR3 region has 15 residues. Germline V lookup: CDR1 MGHRA, CDR2 YSYEKL. The trim removed 4 bases at V and 0 bases at J, leaving 3 bases unmatched. The chain's CDR3 is CASSLRDSSYNEQFF. CDR3 in DNA: TGCGCCAGCAGCCTCCGGGACAGCTCCTACAATGAGCAGTTCTTC.

J is TRBJ1-2 and V is TRBV28; D ambiguous. V lost 4 bases and J lost 4, with 13 bases in between. In germline, CDR1 is MDHEN, CDR2 SYDVKM. This CDR3 has 14 residues. The DNA for the CDR3 is TGTGCCAGCAGTTATGCGGTGTCCGCCTATGGCTACACCTTC. Its translation is CASSYAVSAYGYTF.

The chain joins TRBV3-1 (or the pseudogene TRBV3-2) to TRBJ1-2; D is possibly TRBD1 (6 bases). Trimming took 4 bases from V and 4 from J, leaving 16 bases between them. Germline-derived CDR1 and CDR2 are LGHDT and YNNKEL (reference sequence). The CDR3 is 15 residues long. The CDR3 reads CASSLRDIWGYGYTF. In DNA, the CDR3 is TGTGCCAGCAGCCTCCGGGACATCTGGGGCTATGGCTACACCTTC.

This chain joins TRBV10-3 and TRBJ1-1; 8 nucleotides match TRBD1. The CDR3 length is 14 residues. The V and J ends lost 4 bases and 1 base, in that order; junction bases with no gene match: 2. Per the germline V gene, CDR1 is ENHRY and CDR2 is SYGVKD. The CDR3 spells CAISVDRENTEAFF. Written as DNA, the CDR3 is TGTGCCATCAGTGTGGACAGGGAGAACACTGAAGCTTTCTTT.

The table lists this clone with a few counts. The V gene is TRBV5-6, the J gene TRBJ2-7; 11 bases line up with TRBD1. J lost 6 bases, V lost 4 bases, and 6 bases had no gene match. Germline CDR1 reads SGHDT; CDR2 reads YYEEEE. This CDR3 comprises 14 residues. CDR3 residues: CASSGTGGPGEQYV. CDR3 sequence (DNA): TGTGCCAGCAGCGGGACAGGGGGGCCCGGCGAGCAGTACGTC.

This sequence joins TRBV11-2 and TRBJ2-7, with 8 bases aligning to TRBD1. This CDR3 spans 15 amino acids. V gave up 1 base and J gave up 4 bases; unmatched junction bases: 6. Per germline, CDR1 SGHAT and CDR2 FQNNGV. The CDR3 region has the DNA TGTGCCAGCAGCTTAGCCAGGGGGCCCAATTACGAGCAGTACGTC. It encodes CASSLARGPNYEQYV.

The rearrangement links TRBV5-1 to TRBJ2-3, with a tentative D call TRBD1 (6 bases). This CDR3 is built from 15 residues. Germline assignment: CDR1 SGHRS and CDR2 YFSETQ. V was trimmed by 6 bases and J by 4 bases, leaving 18 bases between them. CDR3 in amino acids: CASKSGAGAADTQYF. The CDR3 DNA reads as TGCGCCAGCAAATCCGGGGCAGGGGCTGCAGATACGCAGTATTTT.

V usage is TRBV19 and J usage is TRBJ2-1; 9 nucleotides line up with TRBD2. CDR3 length: 14 residues. Germline CDR1 is LNHDA and CDR2 is SQIVND (reference sequence). The junction had 8 bases not matched to a gene; V was cut back by 6 bases and J by 8 bases. The CDR3 DNA follows: TGTGCCAGTAGGGTAGCGGGGGATAGGGATGAGCAGTTCTTC. Encoded protein: CASRVAGDRDEQFF.

The CDR3 protein is CASSARTGNTGELFF. CDR3 DNA sequence: TGTGCCAGCAGCGCCCGGACAGGGAACACCGGGGAGCTGTTTTTT. The chain has TRBV9 and TRBJ2-2; the match to TRBD1 covers 7 bases. J gave up 1 base and V 3 bases, and 3 bases lay outside the gene matches. CDR1 and CDR2 (germline): SGDLS, YYNGEE. The CDR3 runs 15 residues.

The chain uses TRBV5-1 and TRBJ2-5; maybe TRBD1 (6 bases). V shed 3 bases and J shed 5 bases, with 14 bases lying between them. Per germline, CDR1 SGHRS and CDR2 YFSETQ. The CDR3 is 14 amino acids. CDR3 residues: CASSSHRAVETQYF. Here the CDR3 DNA reads TGCGCCAGCAGCTCACACAGGGCCGTTGAGACCCAGTACTTC.

The V and J genes are TRBV11-3 and TRBJ2-1; D may be TRBD2 (6 bases). Trimming took off 1 base at V and 3 bases at J, with 10 bases between the two ends. The CDR3 covers 15 residues. Germline V lookup: CDR1 SGHNT, CDR2 YENEEA. The CDR3, as DNA: TGTGCCAGCAGCTTAGGCGGGGATCTCTACAATGAGCAGTTCTTC. This sequence encodes CASSLGGDLYNEQFF.

Note on this clone: This CDR3 is also generated by other DNA sequences in the sample. The chain carries TRBV29-1 and TRBJ1-2; 9 bases are a match to TRBD1. The V and J ends lost 6 bases and 5 bases, in that order; junction bases with no gene match: 4. The length of the CDR3 is 12 residues. Germline V lookup: CDR1 SQVTM, CDR2 ANQGSEA. The CDR3 region has the DNA TGCAGCGTCGGGACAGGGAATTATGGCTACACCTTC. Translation gives CSVGTGNYGYTF. Variable domain in full (rest from reference TRBV29-1 and TRBJ1-2): SAVISQKPSRDICQRGTSLTIQCQVDSQVTMMFWYRQQPGQSLTLIATANQGSEATYESGFVIDKFPISRPNLTFSTLTVSNMSPEDSSIYLCSVGTGNYGYTFGSGTRLTVV.

The gene calls are TRBV3-1 (or the pseudogene TRBV3-2) and TRBJ1-5; tentatively, D is TRBD1 (6 bases). The V end lost 5 bases, the J end lost 7 bases, and 12 bases lay between the germline ends. In germline, CDR1 is LGHDT, CDR2 YNNKEL (reference sequence). The CDR3 sequence is 13 residues long. CDR3 residues: CASSLQGDQPQHF. The CDR3 DNA follows: TGTGCCAGCAGCTTACAGGGAGACCAGCCCCAGCATTTT.